The 27 T cell receptor beta chains presented below share a single source sample, sequenced in a study of T-cell memory formation after mild COVID-19 listed by TCRdb under 2021. Library preparation was by 5' RACE. Sequencing used an Illumina NovaSeq 6000. The raw public data were reprocessed by TCRdb itself: fastp quality trimming at Q25, MiXCR clonotype calling, in-frame beta chains only. For every CDR3 protein sequence, its rows merge into one entry that carries the most common genes and DNA. In all, the sample holds around 340,000 distinct CDR3 sequences, and around 15% of those were seen once. Together, the top ten hold about 20% of the sample. The sample taken for sequencing was PBMCs or a T cell subset sorted from them (not recorded which). The receptors stem from a man between 18 and 35 years old who had mild COVID-19 (a few samples of this study predate the infection). The sample titles of this study are shuffled in the database, so cell type and time point are left out; the donor was told from shared clones.

The chain has TRBV6-6 and TRBJ2-4; D possibly corresponds to TRBD1 (5 bases). The CDR3 contains 12 residues. Germline CDR1 MNHNY, CDR2 SVGAGI (reference sequence). The V end was cut by 8 bases, the J end by 5 bases, with 10 bases between. CDR3 sequence: CASGKQENIQYF. The DNA of the CDR3 is TGTGCCAGCGGAAAACAGGAAAACATTCAGTACTTC.

A few counts support this clonotype. This chain joins TRBV13 and TRBJ2-3, with 9 bases identical to TRBD2. Trimming took 4 bases from V and 2 from J; bases not matched to a gene: 10. The CDR3 has 17 amino acids. Germline V gives CDR1 PRHDT, CDR2 FYEKMQ (reference sequence). CDR3 in amino acids: CASSSPLAGGPTDTQYF. In DNA form, the CDR3 reads TGTGCCAGCAGCTCCCCCCTCGCGGGGGGGCCCACAGATACGCAGTATTTT.

For the CDR3, the DNA is TGTGCCAGCAGCTTGGAAACAGAAAGGAACAATGAGCAGTTCTTC. Its translation is CASSLETERNNEQFF. This chain uses TRBV5-5 with TRBJ2-1; no definite D call. Germline V gives CDR1 SGHKS, CDR2 YYEKEE (reference sequence). The CDR3 spans 15 residues. Trimming removed 0 bases at V and 5 bases at J, with 12 bases between.

The genes are TRBV20-1 and TRBJ2-3, with 8 positions matching TRBD2. CDR3 length equals 15 residues. The V gene end was trimmed by 6 bases and the J gene end by 2 bases; junction bases not matched to a gene: 10. Germline assignment: CDR1 DFQATT and CDR2 SNEGSKA (reference sequence). The CDR3 bases are TGCAGTGCCCCCCGGGGTAGCGGGGTCACAGATACGCAGTATTTT. It specifies CSAPRGSGVTDTQYF.

In this sample, this clonotype turned up a few times. The chain has TRBV5-1 and TRBJ2-5; D ambiguous. The V end lost 0 bases, the J end lost 3 bases, and 12 bases lay between the germline ends. This CDR3 is 15 amino acids long. Germline V gene lookup returns CDR1 SGHRS and CDR2 YFSETQ. CDR3 sequence: CASSLDAAGKETQYF. DNA of the CDR3: TGCGCCAGCAGCTTGGATGCCGCTGGTAAAGAGACCCAGTACTTC.

This clonotype was counted at least ten times. The gene calls are TRBV11-2 and TRBJ2-5; 12 nucleotides align to TRBD2. The J segment lost 2 bases and the V segment lost 2 bases, leaving 0 bases of the junction unmatched. Germline V gives CDR1 SGHAT, CDR2 FQNNGV. This CDR3 contains 15 residues. CDR3 sequence (DNA): TGTGCCAGCAGCTTACTAGCGGGGGGGCAAGAGACCCAGTACTTC. The encoded protein is CASSLLAGGQETQYF.

This sequence joins TRBV7-3 and TRBJ2-1, with D perhaps matching TRBD2 (6 bases). Trimming left V 2 bases short and J 5 bases short, with 13 bases between. The germline V gene has CDR1 SGHTA and CDR2 FQGTGA. The CDR3 is made up of 15 amino acids. The CDR3 DNA is TGTGCCAGCAGCTTACTAGTGGGAGGAGACAATGAGCAGTTCTTC. Protein sequence: CASSLLVGGDNEQFF.

The chain uses TRBV7-9 and TRBJ2-7; unclear D gene. Between the trimmed V and J ends, which lost 3 bases and 3 bases, there was a span of 9 bases. CDR1 is SEHNR and CDR2 is FQNEAQ in the germline V gene (reference sequence). The CDR3 is made up of 13 amino acids. The CDR3 region is CASSFKGNYEQYF. CDR3 DNA: TGTGCCAGCAGCTTCAAAGGGAACTACGAGCAGTACTTC.

This clonotype showed up just a few times. The chain is built from TRBV2 and TRBJ2-1, with 10 bases fitting TRBD2. Losses at the gene ends were 4 bases for V and 7 bases for J; bases not matched to a gene: 7. Germline V CDR1 and CDR2: SNHLY, FYNNEI. The CDR3 sequence is 15 residues long. CDR3 protein: CASSAAGGALNEQFF. The CDR3 nucleotides read TGTGCCAGCAGTGCAGCGGGGGGGGCCTTAAATGAGCAGTTCTTC.

This chain uses TRBV4-3 with TRBJ2-7; 9 nucleotides agree with TRBD1. In germline, CDR1 is LGHNA, CDR2 YSLEER. This CDR3 contains 16 residues. With 0 bases clipped from V and 4 bases from J, the junction kept 7 bases outside the gene matches. CDR3 amino acids: CASSQDSTGGMYEQYF. CDR3 DNA: TGCGCCAGCAGCCAAGACTCGACAGGGGGTATGTACGAGCAGTACTTC.

This clonotype was seen a few times. The chain employs TRBV7-9 and TRBJ1-6; D unresolved. Germline CDR1 reads SEHNR; CDR2 reads FQNEAQ (reference sequence). Deletions cut 5 bases from V and 0 bases from J, with 17 bases between. The CDR3 extends over 18 amino acids. In DNA form, the CDR3 reads TGTGCCAGCAGCACAAGCCCTACTGGGAGCTCCTATAATTCACCCCTCCACTTT. Protein: CASSTSPTGSSYNSPLHF.

This clonotype was observed a few times. The genes are TRBV6-5 and TRBJ2-1; TRBD2 aligns across 11 bases. CDR1 is MNHEY, CDR2 SVGAGI, per germline. The J segment lost 1 base and the V segment lost 6 bases, leaving 5 bases of the junction unmatched. CDR3 length: 16 amino acids. As DNA, the CDR3 is TGTGCCAGCAGGTTACTAGCGGGGGATTCCTACAATGAGCAGTTCTTC. Its translation is CASRLLAGDSYNEQFF.

This clonotype was picked up many times. The chain couples TRBV12-3 or TRBV12-4 to TRBJ2-3; 7 bases map to TRBD1. V trimming: 6 bases; J trimming: 1 base; junction bases outside the gene matches: 10. The CDR3 length is 16 residues. CDR3 bases: TGTGCCAGCAGCCCGCCGGGACAGAGACGCACAGATACGCAGTATTTT. It codes for CASSPPGQRRTDTQYF.

The J gene is TRBJ2-5, the V gene TRBV6-5, with 9 positions matching TRBD1. Per the germline V gene, CDR1 is MNHEY and CDR2 is SVGAGI. This CDR3 contains 14 residues. V lost 6 bases and J lost 4; bases outside the gene matches: 6. The CDR3 DNA is TGTGCCAGCAGCCGGACAGGGGTTAGAGAGACCCAGTACTTC. This encodes CASSRTGVRETQYF.

The table lists this clonotype with many counts. This sequence joins TRBV5-1 and TRBJ2-7; D uncertain. The CDR3 is 13 residues long. The germline CDR1 and CDR2 sequences are SGHRS and YFSETQ. V was shortened by 4 bases and J by 0 bases, with 8 bases between the two germline ends. This CDR3 is CASSRDGSYEQYV. CDR3 bases: TGCGCCAGCAGCCGTGACGGCTCCTACGAGCAGTACGTC.

The CDR3 DNA sequence: TGTGCCAGCAGCTCCTTAAGCCCCCGGACTAATGAAAAACTGTTTTTT. Translated, it gives CASSSLSPRTNEKLFF. The gene calls are TRBV7-6 and TRBJ1-4; the D is unclear. The CDR3 is 16 amino acids. V was clipped by 4 bases and J by 2 bases, with 14 bases between them. Germline CDR1 and CDR2: SGHVS and FNYEAQ. Full variable domain (remainder filled in from reference TRBV7-6 and TRBJ1-4): GAGVSQSPRYKVTKRGQDVALRCDPISGHVSLYWYRQALGQGPEFLTYFNYEAQQDKSGLPNDRFSAERPEGSISTLTIQRTEQRDSAMYRCASSSLSPRTNEKLFFGSGTQLSVL.

This clonotype showed up just a few times. V gene TRBV2 combines with J gene TRBJ1-1; the D is unclear. V lost 8 bases and J lost 4, with 8 bases in between. Germline values: CDR1 SNHLY, CDR2 FYNNEI. CDR3 size: 11 residues. CDR3 in amino acids: CASPGATEAFF. CDR3 sequence (DNA): TGTGCCAGCCCGGGTGCCACTGAAGCTTTCTTT.

The chain carries TRBV7-3 and TRBJ2-5, with D tentatively TRBD2 (6 bases). Germline CDR1 and CDR2: SGHTA and FQGTGA. The CDR3 runs 12 residues. The V end was cut by 4 bases, the J end by 9 bases, with 12 bases between. DNA for the CDR3: TGTGCCAGCAGCTCGCTCGGAGGGTCCCAGTACTTC. Translation: CASSSLGGSQYF.

V gene TRBV6-6 combines with J gene TRBJ2-6; TRBD1 agrees at 10 bases. Per germline, CDR1 MNHNY and CDR2 SVGAGI (reference sequence). The ends lost 7 bases at V and 2 bases at J; junction bases unmatched: 8. The CDR3 sequence is 17 residues long. CDR3 protein: CASTDATGGAGANVLTF. The CDR3 nucleotides read TGTGCCAGCACTGACGCGACAGGGGGCGCTGGGGCCAACGTCCTGACTTTC.

This clonotype was observed a few times. The V call is TRBV20-1, the J call TRBJ2-7; D perhaps matches TRBD1 (6 bases). Per the germline V gene, CDR1 is DFQATT and CDR2 is SNEGSKA (reference sequence). This CDR3 region has 14 residues. The ends were cut back, 5 bases at V and 0 bases at J, with 14 bases in the middle. As DNA, the CDR3 is TGCAGTGCTTCCCGGACAGCAAGCTCCTACGAGCAGTACTTC. Translation: CSASRTASSYEQYF.

This clonotype was seen more than once but under ten times. The rearrangement joins TRBV6-5 to TRBJ2-2; D call uncertain. Trimming took off 5 bases at V and 1 base at J, with 17 bases between the two ends. Per germline, CDR1 MNHEY and CDR2 SVGAGI. The CDR3 has 17 residues. CDR3 coding DNA: TGTGCCAGCAGTCCCGTCGACCTCTGGATGAACACCGGGGAGCTGTTTTTT. This encodes CASSPVDLWMNTGELFF.

The chain combines TRBV20-1 with TRBJ2-1; the D gene is possibly TRBD2 (6 bases). CDR1 and CDR2 from the germline V gene are DFQATT and SNEGSKA (reference sequence). V was clipped by 3 bases and J by 2 bases, with 17 bases between them. The CDR3 loop spans 16 amino acids. The CDR3 nucleotides are TGCAGTGCTAGGGGTGGCGGGGCGCGAGCCTACAATGAGCAGTTCTTC. Protein sequence: CSARGGGARAYNEQFF.

This clonotype has a handful of counts. The chain joins TRBV4-1 to TRBJ1-2; tentative D call: TRBD1 (5 bases). Germline CDR1 and CDR2: MGHRA and YSYEKL. This CDR3 region has 15 residues. Trimming stripped 1 base from V and 3 bases from J, with 12 bases between. The CDR3 DNA follows: TGCGCCAGCAGCCAAGCGGTCGGGGGGGACTATGGCTACACCTTC. It yields the protein CASSQAVGGDYGYTF.

The rearrangement uses TRBV5-1 and TRBJ2-1; D tentatively fits TRBD1 or TRBD2 (5 bases each). Germline loops: CDR1 SGHRS, CDR2 YFSETQ. The CDR3 consists of 15 residues. V lost 1 base and J lost 5, with 13 bases in between. CDR3 sequence reads: CASSLRQPGNNEQFF. The CDR3 nucleotides read TGCGCCAGCAGCTTGCGACAGCCCGGGAACAATGAGCAGTTCTTC.

There are a few counts of this clonotype. This sequence joins TRBV6-4 and TRBJ2-7; 7 nucleotides agree with TRBD1. Per germline, CDR1 MRHNA and CDR2 SNTAGT. The ends lost 3 bases at V and 6 bases at J; junction bases unmatched: 2. The CDR3 covers 12 residues. CDR3 sequence: CASSETGTEQYV. The CDR3 coding sequence is TGTGCCAGCAGTGAGACAGGGACCGAGCAGTACGTC.

In this sample, this clonotype turned up once. The V and J genes are TRBV4-3 and TRBJ1-4; 8 bases align to TRBD1. CDR1 LGHNA and CDR2 YSLEER come from the germline V gene. Trimming cost V 1 base and J 6 bases; bases outside gene matches: 10. This CDR3 is 17 amino acids long. CDR3 coding DNA: TGCGCCAGCAGCCAAGTTAGTAGGACAGGGTGGGATGAAAAACTGTTTTTT. It is translated as CASSQVSRTGWDEKLFF.

This clonotype was seen a few times. The CDR3 DNA is TGTGCCAGCAGTTGGTTTCAGGGGGCCCACGAGCAGTACGTC. Protein product: CASSWFQGAHEQYV. The chain combines TRBV27 with TRBJ2-7; 8 nucleotides line up with TRBD1. Unmatched junction bases numbered 7, after V lost 4 bases and J lost 5 bases. The CDR3 consists of 14 residues. Germline CDR1 is MNHEY and CDR2 is SMNVEV (reference sequence).